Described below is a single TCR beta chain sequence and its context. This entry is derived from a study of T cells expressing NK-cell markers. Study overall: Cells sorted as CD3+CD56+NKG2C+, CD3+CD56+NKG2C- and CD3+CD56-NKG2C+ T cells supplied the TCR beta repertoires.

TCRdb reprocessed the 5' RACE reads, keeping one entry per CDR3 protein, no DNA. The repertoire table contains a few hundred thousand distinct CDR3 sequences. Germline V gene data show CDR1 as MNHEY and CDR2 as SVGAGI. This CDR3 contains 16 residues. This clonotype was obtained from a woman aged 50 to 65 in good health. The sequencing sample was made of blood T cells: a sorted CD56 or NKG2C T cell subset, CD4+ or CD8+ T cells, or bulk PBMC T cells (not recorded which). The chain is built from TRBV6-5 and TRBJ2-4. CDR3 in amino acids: CASRPRDHQNKNIQYF.